The entry below gives a single T cell receptor (beta chain) sequence along with its context. This sample was included in a study of blood T cell repertoires in COVID-19. As originally analysed: Amplifying reference gene primers gave estimates of nucleated cell counts. Sequenced by immunoSEQ multiplex PCR; TCRdb stores in-frame clones only, minus some. D and trimming come from the DNA, and the V and J calls and clone size come from that table. The sample includes fewer than 65,000 clones, approximately 86% of them seen just once. CDR1 is MDHEN, CDR2 SYDVKM, per germline. This CDR3 contains 15 residues. V was pared by 3 bases and J by 1 base, with 11 bases between.

Material for sequencing was peripheral blood. V and J are TRBV28 and TRBJ2-3, with D perhaps TRBD2 (6 bases). The clonotype originates from a human donor with acute or convalescent COVID-19. The donor label of this sample is uncertain. CDR3 coding DNA: TGTGCCAGCAGTTTCCGGACTATCCGCACAGATACGCAGTATTTT. It codes for CASSFRTIRTDTQYF.